The 30 T cell receptor beta chains below were found in one sample sequenced in a study of preoperative IRX-2 immunotherapy in early breast cancer. Data came from immunoSEQ multiplex PCR; TCRdb stores just in-frame clones and leaves some out. The profile covers tens of thousands of clones, with 65% to 85% appearing a single time and 3% to 3.5% taken by the ten largest. Treatment noted: preoperative locoregional IRX-2 cytokine immunotherapy. The sample was gathered from a patient treated with IRX-2 immunotherapy. Every receptor here comes from a human donor with breast cancer.

This clone is a singleton in its sample. The chain couples TRBV19 to TRBJ2-7; D perhaps matches TRBD1 (5 bases). With 6 bases removed from V and 0 bases from J, the gap between germline ends came to 9 bases. The CDR3 runs to 13 residues. Germline CDR1 LNHDA, CDR2 SQIVND (reference sequence). In DNA form, the CDR3 reads TGTGCCAGTAGCAGGACATCCTCCTACGAGCAGTACTTC. As protein: CASSRTSSYEQYF. Combining the CDR3 with reference TRBV19 and TRBJ2-7 gives the whole variable domain DGGITQSPKYLFRKEGQNVTLSCEQNLNHDAMYWYRQDPGQGLRLIYYSQIVNDFQKGDIAEGYSVSREKKESFPLTVTSAQKNPTAFYLCASSRTSSYEQYFGPGTRLTVT.

V usage is TRBV4-1 and J usage is TRBJ2-6; perhaps D is TRBD1 or TRBD2 (5 bases each). Germline values: CDR1 MGHRA, CDR2 YSYEKL. The CDR3 length is 16 residues. V lost 8 bases and J lost 0, with 14 bases in between. CDR3: CASSRGPSSGANVLTF. DNA for the CDR3: TGCGCCAGCTCCCGGGGACCGAGCTCTGGGGCCAACGTCCTGACTTTC.

The chain links TRBV6-8 to TRBJ2-7; the match to TRBD1 covers 10 bases. V gave up 7 bases and J gave up 5 bases; unmatched junction bases: 11. The germline V gene has CDR1 MNHGY and CDR2 SAAAGT. This CDR3 has 15 residues. The CDR3 nucleotides read TGTGCCAGCATCCGAGCGGGGACAGGGGACGACGAGCAGTACTTC. Its translation: CASIRAGTGDDEQYF.

The chain has TRBV11-3 and TRBJ1-1, with D possibly TRBD1 on 5 matching bases. Germline values: CDR1 SGHNT, CDR2 YENEEA. V lost 3 bases and J lost 2, with 10 bases in between. CDR3 length: 14 amino acids. The CDR3 reads CASSLAGHNTEAFF. The CDR3 nucleotides are TGTGCCAGCAGCTTGGCCGGACACAACACTGAAGCTTTCTTT.

The chain carries TRBV7-1 and TRBJ1-6; 9 nucleotides line up with TRBD1. TRBV7-1 qualifies as an ORF whose function is uncertain. The CDR3 runs 15 residues. V trimming: 5 bases; J trimming: 10 bases; junction bases outside the gene matches: 9. In DNA form, the CDR3 reads TGTGCCAGCAGCCAACCGACAGGGGGAGGGTCACCCCTCCACTTT. Amino acid sequence: CASSQPTGGGSPLHF.

The chain has TRBV6-7 and TRBJ1-2; no reliable D call. TRBV6-7 is filed as an ORF, its function uncertain. V dropped 5 bases and J dropped 5 bases, with 6 bases sitting between them. This CDR3 spans 11 amino acids. The CDR3, as DNA: TGTGCCAGCAGTCCCGAATATGGCTACACCTTC. Protein sequence: CASSPEYGYTF.

The V and J genes are TRBV19 and TRBJ1-5; D is perhaps TRBD1 (5 bases). The germline V and J ends were trimmed by 6 bases and 4 bases, with 13 bases remaining between them. The CDR3 loop spans 14 amino acids. Germline V gene sequence: CDR1 LNHDA, CDR2 SQIVND (reference sequence). The CDR3 coding sequence is TGTGCCAGTAGGGGGCCCTTCCTAAATCAGCCCCAGCATTTT. Its translation: CASRGPFLNQPQHF.

V is TRBV29-1 and J is TRBJ1-4; D gene ambiguous. This CDR3 is built from 12 residues. Germline lookup yields CDR1 SQVTM and CDR2 ANQGSEA. With 7 bases removed from V and 7 bases from J, the gap between germline ends came to 13 bases. CDR3 region: CSANGLGEKLFF. The CDR3 bases are TGCAGCGCAAACGGCCTGGGTGAAAAACTGTTTTTT.

The chain links TRBV6-8 to TRBJ2-7; D remains unclear. V was pared by 2 bases and J by 0 bases, with 8 bases between. The CDR3 extends over 14 amino acids. Germline V gives CDR1 MNHGY, CDR2 SAAAGT. CDR3 DNA sequence: TGTGCCAGCAGTTACGCAGCGAGCTCCTACGAGCAGTACTTC. As protein: CASSYAASSYEQYF.

This chain uses TRBV28 with TRBJ2-7; TRBD1 or TRBD2 may be the D gene (5 bases each). V was trimmed by 11 bases and J by 2 bases, leaving 16 bases between them. CDR1 MDHEN and CDR2 SYDVKM come from the germline V gene. CDR3 length equals 13 residues. The CDR3 region is CAGGGGATYEQYF. For the CDR3, the DNA is TGTGCCGGGGGTGGGGGTGCAACCTACGAGCAGTACTTC.

The chain recombines TRBV6-8 with TRBJ2-1; D is perhaps TRBD1 (5 bases). The CDR3 sequence is 12 residues long. Germline assignment: CDR1 MNHGY and CDR2 SAAAGT. Trimming left V 10 bases short and J 6 bases short, with 13 bases between. The CDR3 bases are TGTGCCATCAAGGGGTCGGGCAATGAGCAGTTCTTC. The encoded protein is CAIKGSGNEQFF.

The chain carries TRBV7-6 and TRBJ2-7; weak D call: TRBD1 (5 bases). Germline loops: CDR1 SGHVS, CDR2 FNYEAQ. There are 15 residues in the CDR3. The V gene lost 1 base and the J gene lost 3 bases, with 13 bases spanning the gap. CDR3 residues: CASSLGAKGLYEQYF. In DNA, the CDR3 is TGTGCCAGCAGCTTAGGTGCCAAGGGGCTCTACGAGCAGTACTTC. The full variable domain, completed using reference TRBV7-6 and TRBJ2-7, is GAGVSQSPRYKVTKRGQDVALRCDPISGHVSLYWYRQALGQGPEFLTYFNYEAQQDKSGLPNDRFSAERPEGSISTLTIQRTEQRDSAMYRCASSLGAKGLYEQYFGPGTRLTVT.

The CDR3 loop reads CASSFSGGPTDTQYF. CDR3 nucleotide sequence: TGTGCCAGCAGCTTTAGCGGGGGACCCACAGATACGCAGTATTTT. The chain couples TRBV11-3 to TRBJ2-3; 9 bases line up with TRBD2. The V and J ends lost 3 bases and 2 bases, in that order; junction bases with no gene match: 3. The CDR3 is 15 amino acids. Germline assignment: CDR1 SGHNT and CDR2 YENEEA.

In DNA form, the CDR3 reads TGCGCCAGCTCCTACTCCGGGACAGGGGATTTTCACTATGGCTACACCTTC. Translated, it gives CASSYSGTGDFHYGYTF. The rearrangement uses TRBV5-1 and TRBJ1-2; 10 bases agree with TRBD1. This CDR3 comprises 17 residues. Germline assignment: CDR1 SGHRS and CDR2 YFSETQ. V dropped 7 bases and J dropped 3; count of bases not matched to a gene: 15.

The V and J genes are TRBV22-1 and TRBJ1-1; the table names TRBD1, a call not compared with the DNA. TRBV22-1 corresponds to a pseudogene. The CDR3 covers 14 residues. The CDR3 is CASSPTGRNTEAFF. The CDR3 nucleotides read TGTGCCAGCAGTCCGACAGGCCGGAACACTGAAGCTTTCTTT.

This clone has only a few counts. The chain carries TRBV6-8 and TRBJ2-1; D is perhaps TRBD2 (5 bases). V lost 2 bases, J lost 4 bases, and 9 bases lay in between. The CDR3 has 14 amino acids. From germline, CDR1 is MNHGY and CDR2 SAAAGT. CDR3 DNA: TGTGCCAGCAGTTACGACCTAGCTTACAATGAGCAGTTCTTC. Protein product: CASSYDLAYNEQFF.

Only a few counts were recorded for this clone. The chain recombines TRBV11-3 with TRBJ2-1, with D possibly matching TRBD2 (7 bases). There are 14 residues in the CDR3. Trimming left V 5 bases short and J 10 bases short, with 18 bases between. Germline assignment: CDR1 SGHNT and CDR2 YENEEA. The CDR3 coding sequence is TGTGCCAGCAGCCCCTGGGGAGGGGGTCGGGAGCAGTTCTTC. It is translated as CASSPWGGGREQFF.

The chain combines TRBV5-1 with TRBJ2-7, with 7 bases that match TRBD1. With V trimmed by 0 bases and J by 1 base, 10 bases remained unmatched. The CDR3 is 17 residues long. Germline-derived CDR1 and CDR2 are SGHRS and YFSETQ. The CDR3 DNA sequence: TGCGCCAGCAGCTTGGTTCCAGGGGGTGACCTTTCCTACGAGCAGTACTTC. Protein sequence: CASSLVPGGDLSYEQYF.

This clone was detected only a few times. The chain has TRBV18 and TRBJ1-5; 10 bases align to TRBD1. This CDR3 contains 16 residues. CDR1 and CDR2 (germline): KGHSH, LQKENI. After removal of 3 bases from V and 6 bases from J, the junction contained 8 bases not matched to a gene. CDR3 DNA sequence: TGTGCCAGCTCACCGTTCCGGGACAGGGGCGGTCAGCCCCAGCATTTT. Protein sequence: CASSPFRDRGGQPQHF.

This clone is a singleton in its sample. This chain uses TRBV28 with TRBJ1-3, with D hard to call. The CDR3 runs 15 residues. The V and J ends lost 5 bases and 0 bases respectively, with 11 bases between them. Germline-derived CDR1 and CDR2 are MDHEN and SYDVKM. CDR3 protein: CASSGRTFSGNTIYF. CDR3 nucleotide sequence: TGTGCCAGCAGTGGGAGGACCTTCTCTGGAAACACCATATATTTT. The whole variable domain, filled in from reference TRBV28 and TRBJ1-3, reads DVKVTQSSRYLVKRTGEKVFLECVQDMDHENMFWYRQDPGLGLRLIYFSYDVKMKEKGDIPEGYSVSREKKERFSLILESASTNQTSMYLCASSGRTFSGNTIYFGEGSWLTVV.

The J gene is TRBJ1-2, the V gene TRBV28, with D possibly being TRBD1 (5 bases). Trimming pared 3 bases from V and 3 bases from J, leaving 11 bases between. Germline values: CDR1 MDHEN, CDR2 SYDVKM. This CDR3 spans 14 amino acids. In DNA, the CDR3 is TGTGCCAGCAGTTTCCTCGACAGATACTATGGCTACACCTTC. Residues: CASSFLDRYYGYTF.

This chain links TRBV4-1 with TRBJ1-2, with TRBD1 as a possible D gene (5 bases). Per the germline V gene, CDR1 is MGHRA and CDR2 is YSYEKL. V was trimmed by 0 bases and J by 4 bases, leaving 18 bases between them. The length of the CDR3 is 17 residues. The CDR3 DNA sequence: TGCGCCAGCAGCCAAGAAGAAGGCAGGGAGGGTGGCTATGGCTACACCTTC. It specifies CASSQEEGREGGYGYTF.

The chain couples TRBV28 to TRBJ2-5; the match to TRBD2 covers 8 bases. Germline CDR1 reads MDHEN; CDR2 reads SYDVKM. The CDR3 has 16 residues. V lost 6 bases and J lost 4; bases outside the gene matches: 13. Written as DNA, the CDR3 is TGTGCCAGCAGCTCTCCACGGACTAGCTGGGGAGAGACCCAGTACTTC. Translated, it gives CASSSPRTSWGETQYF. Looking up the rest from reference TRBV28 and TRBJ2-5 gives the full variable domain: DVKVTQSSRYLVKRTGEKVFLECVQDMDHENMFWYRQDPGLGLRLIYFSYDVKMKEKGDIPEGYSVSREKKERFSLILESASTNQTSMYLCASSSPRTSWGETQYFGPGTRLLVL.

This chain uses TRBV6-8 with TRBJ2-1; TRBD2 matches 9 bases. With 5 bases clipped from V and 9 bases from J, the junction kept 11 bases outside the gene matches. There are 15 residues in the CDR3. Germline CDR1 and CDR2: MNHGY and SAAAGT. The CDR3 spells CASSLGLAGVGEQFF. The CDR3 DNA is TGTGCCAGCAGTCTCGGTTTAGCGGGGGTCGGTGAGCAGTTCTTC.

This chain joins TRBV28 and TRBJ1-6, with a tentative D call TRBD1 (5 bases). This CDR3 is built from 16 residues. Germline loops: CDR1 MDHEN, CDR2 SYDVKM. Trimming shortened V by 5 bases and J by 6 bases, and 17 bases separated the two germline ends. The CDR3 region is CASSRLARGGNSPLHF. CDR3 nucleotide sequence: TGTGCCAGCAGTCGCCTGGCTCGGGGGGGTAATTCACCCCTCCACTTT.

V gene TRBV25-1 combines with J gene TRBJ2-1; tentatively, D is TRBD1 or TRBD2 (5 bases each). The germline V and J ends were trimmed by 3 bases and 3 bases, with 12 bases remaining between them. The length of the CDR3 is 15 residues. Germline V lookup: CDR1 MGHDK, CDR2 SYGVNS. CDR3 DNA: TGTGCCAGCAGTGATGGGGGACCGAGCTACAATGAGCAGTTCTTC. It codes for CASSDGGPSYNEQFF.

CDR3: CASSYLAWGDMNTEAFF. In DNA, the CDR3 is TGTGCCAGCAGTTACTTGGCTTGGGGGGACATGAACACTGAAGCTTTCTTT. The rearrangement links TRBV6-8 to TRBJ1-1, with D maybe TRBD1 (6 bases). There are 17 residues in the CDR3. V was clipped by 1 base and J by 0 bases, with 15 bases between them. Germline V gene lookup returns CDR1 MNHGY and CDR2 SAAAGT.

The chain joins TRBV7-1 to TRBJ2-3; D not resolved. TRBV7-1 is an ORF; its function is uncertain. Trimming pared 5 bases from V and 4 bases from J, leaving 10 bases between. The CDR3 length is 13 residues. CDR3 sequence reads: CASSPSGADTQYF. The CDR3, as DNA: TGTGCCAGCAGCCCTTCAGGTGCAGATACGCAGTATTTT.

The rearrangement uses TRBV11-3 and TRBJ1-1; weak D call: TRBD1 (6 bases). V was pared by 5 bases and J by 0 bases, with 13 bases between. The CDR3 has 15 residues. Per germline, CDR1 SGHNT and CDR2 YENEEA. Here the CDR3 DNA reads TGTGCCAGCAGCCCGGGGGGCCAGATGAACACTGAAGCTTTCTTT. It specifies CASSPGGQMNTEAFF.

The rearrangement links TRBV19 to TRBJ2-5; unclear D gene. This CDR3 comprises 13 residues. The germline V gene has CDR1 LNHDA and CDR2 SQIVND (reference sequence). V shed 6 bases and J shed 3 bases, with 11 bases lying between them. The CDR3 reads CASRSTMEETQYF. The DNA for the CDR3 is TGTGCCAGTAGAAGCACTATGGAAGAGACCCAGTACTTC.